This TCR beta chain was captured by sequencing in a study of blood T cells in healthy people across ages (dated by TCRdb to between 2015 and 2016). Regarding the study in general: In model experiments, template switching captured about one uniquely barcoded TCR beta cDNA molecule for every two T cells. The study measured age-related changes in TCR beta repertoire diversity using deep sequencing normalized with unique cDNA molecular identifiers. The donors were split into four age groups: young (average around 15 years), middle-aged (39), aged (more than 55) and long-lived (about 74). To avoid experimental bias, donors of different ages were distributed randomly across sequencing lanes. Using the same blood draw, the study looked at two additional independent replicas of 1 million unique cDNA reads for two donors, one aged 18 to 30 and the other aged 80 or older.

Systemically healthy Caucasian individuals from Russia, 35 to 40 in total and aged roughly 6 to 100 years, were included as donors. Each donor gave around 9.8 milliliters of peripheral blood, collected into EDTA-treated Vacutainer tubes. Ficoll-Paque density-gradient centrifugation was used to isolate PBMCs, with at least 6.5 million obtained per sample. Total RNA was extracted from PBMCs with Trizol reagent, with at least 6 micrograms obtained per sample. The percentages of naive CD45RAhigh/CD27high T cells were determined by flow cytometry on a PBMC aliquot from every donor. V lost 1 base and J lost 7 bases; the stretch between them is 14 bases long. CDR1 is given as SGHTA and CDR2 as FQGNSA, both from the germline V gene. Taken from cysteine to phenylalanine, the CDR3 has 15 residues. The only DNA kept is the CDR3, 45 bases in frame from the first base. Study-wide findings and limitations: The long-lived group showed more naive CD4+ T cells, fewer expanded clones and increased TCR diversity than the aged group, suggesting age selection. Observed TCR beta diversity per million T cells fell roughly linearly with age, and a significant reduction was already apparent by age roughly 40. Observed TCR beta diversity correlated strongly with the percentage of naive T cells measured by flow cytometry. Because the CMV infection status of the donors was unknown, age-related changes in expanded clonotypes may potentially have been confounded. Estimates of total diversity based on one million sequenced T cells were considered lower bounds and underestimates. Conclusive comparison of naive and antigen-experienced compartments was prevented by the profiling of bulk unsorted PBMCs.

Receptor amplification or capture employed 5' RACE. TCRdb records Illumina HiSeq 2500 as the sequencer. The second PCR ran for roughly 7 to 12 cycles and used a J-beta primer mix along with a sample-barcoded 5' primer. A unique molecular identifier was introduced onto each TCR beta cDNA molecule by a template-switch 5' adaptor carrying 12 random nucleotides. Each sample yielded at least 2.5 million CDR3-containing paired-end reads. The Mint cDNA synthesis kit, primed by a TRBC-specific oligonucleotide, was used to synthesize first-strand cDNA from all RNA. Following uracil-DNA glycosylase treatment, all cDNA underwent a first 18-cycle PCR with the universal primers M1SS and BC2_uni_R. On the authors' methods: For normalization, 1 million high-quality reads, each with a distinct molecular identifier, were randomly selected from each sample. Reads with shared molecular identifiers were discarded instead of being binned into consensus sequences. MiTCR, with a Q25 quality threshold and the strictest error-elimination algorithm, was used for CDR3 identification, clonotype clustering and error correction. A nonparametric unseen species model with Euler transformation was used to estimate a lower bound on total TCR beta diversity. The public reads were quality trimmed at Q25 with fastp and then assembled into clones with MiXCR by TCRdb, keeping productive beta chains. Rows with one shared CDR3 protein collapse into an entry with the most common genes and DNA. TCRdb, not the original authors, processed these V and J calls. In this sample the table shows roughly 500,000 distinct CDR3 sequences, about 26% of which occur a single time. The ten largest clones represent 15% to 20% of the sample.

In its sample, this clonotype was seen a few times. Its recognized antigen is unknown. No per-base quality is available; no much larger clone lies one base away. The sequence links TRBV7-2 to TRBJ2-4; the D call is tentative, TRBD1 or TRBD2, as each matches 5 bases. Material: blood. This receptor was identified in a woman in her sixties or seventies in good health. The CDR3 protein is CASSLGGGLGNIQYF. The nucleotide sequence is TGTGCCAGCAGCTTAGGGGGCGGACTGGGGAACATTCAGTACTTC.